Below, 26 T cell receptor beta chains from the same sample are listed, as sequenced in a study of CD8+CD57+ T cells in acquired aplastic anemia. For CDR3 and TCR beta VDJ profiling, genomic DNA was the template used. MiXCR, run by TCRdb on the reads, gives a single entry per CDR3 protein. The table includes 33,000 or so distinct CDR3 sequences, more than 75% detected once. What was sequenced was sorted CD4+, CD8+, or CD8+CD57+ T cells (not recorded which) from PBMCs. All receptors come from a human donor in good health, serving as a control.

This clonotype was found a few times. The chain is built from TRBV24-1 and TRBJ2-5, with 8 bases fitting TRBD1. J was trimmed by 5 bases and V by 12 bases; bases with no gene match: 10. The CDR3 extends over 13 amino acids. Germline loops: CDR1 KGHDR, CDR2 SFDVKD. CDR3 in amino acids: CAPRKDREETQYF. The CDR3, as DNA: TGTGCCCCCCGAAAGGACAGGGAGGAGACCCAGTACTTC.

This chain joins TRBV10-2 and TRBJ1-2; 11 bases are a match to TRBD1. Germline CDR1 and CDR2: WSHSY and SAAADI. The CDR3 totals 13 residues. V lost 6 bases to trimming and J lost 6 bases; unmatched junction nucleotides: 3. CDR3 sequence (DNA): TGCGCCAGCAGCCTGGACAGGGGGCATGGCTACACCTTC. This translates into CASSLDRGHGYTF.

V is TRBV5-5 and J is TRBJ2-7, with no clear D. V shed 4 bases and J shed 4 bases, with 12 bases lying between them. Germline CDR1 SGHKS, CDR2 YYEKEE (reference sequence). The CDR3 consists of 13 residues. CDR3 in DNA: TGTGCCAGCAGCCTTGGTCTAACTTACGAGCAGTACTTC. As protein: CASSLGLTYEQYF.

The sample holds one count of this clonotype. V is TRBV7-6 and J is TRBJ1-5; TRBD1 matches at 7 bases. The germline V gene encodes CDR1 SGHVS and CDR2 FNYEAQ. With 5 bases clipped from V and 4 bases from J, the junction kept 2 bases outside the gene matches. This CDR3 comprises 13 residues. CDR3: CASSPQGNQPQHF. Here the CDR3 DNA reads TGTGCCAGCAGCCCACAGGGGAATCAGCCCCAGCATTTT.

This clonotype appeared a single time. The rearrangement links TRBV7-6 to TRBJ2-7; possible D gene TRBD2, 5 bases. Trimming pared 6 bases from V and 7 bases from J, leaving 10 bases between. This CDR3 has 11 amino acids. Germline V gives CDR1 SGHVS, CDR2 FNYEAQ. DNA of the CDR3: TGTGCCAGCAGACTCCGGGAAGAGCAGTACTTC. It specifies CASRLREEQYF. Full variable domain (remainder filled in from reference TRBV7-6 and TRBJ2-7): GAGVSQSPRYKVTKRGQDVALRCDPISGHVSLYWYRQALGQGPEFLTYFNYEAQQDKSGLPNDRFSAERPEGSISTLTIQRTEQRDSAMYRCASRLREEQYFGPGTRLTVT.

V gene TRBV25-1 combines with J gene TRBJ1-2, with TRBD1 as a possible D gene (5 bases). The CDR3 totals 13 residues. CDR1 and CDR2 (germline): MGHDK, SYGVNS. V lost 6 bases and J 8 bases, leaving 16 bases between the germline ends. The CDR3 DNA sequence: TGTGCCAGCAGCCCGGGACTGATACGAGGCTACACCTTC. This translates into CASSPGLIRGYTF.

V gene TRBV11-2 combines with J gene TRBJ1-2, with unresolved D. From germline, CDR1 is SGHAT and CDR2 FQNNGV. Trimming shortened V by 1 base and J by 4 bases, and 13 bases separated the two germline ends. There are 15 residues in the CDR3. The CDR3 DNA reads TGTGCCAGCAGCTTAGTAGGGCGGCTCGTCTATGGCTACACCTTC. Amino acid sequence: CASSLVGRLVYGYTF.

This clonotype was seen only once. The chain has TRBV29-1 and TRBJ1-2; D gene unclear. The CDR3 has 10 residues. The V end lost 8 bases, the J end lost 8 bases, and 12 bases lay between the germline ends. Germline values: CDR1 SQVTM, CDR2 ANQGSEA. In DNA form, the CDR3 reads TGCAGCCTCAAGGCGGAGGGCTACACCTTC. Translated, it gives CSLKAEGYTF.

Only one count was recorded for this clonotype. CDR3 region: CSSARAGTEAFF. For the CDR3, the DNA is TGCAGCTCCGCTCGGGCAGGCACTGAAGCTTTCTTT. The chain uses TRBV29-1 and TRBJ1-1; D gene uncertain. The CDR3 contains 12 residues. Trimming took 8 bases from V and 4 from J, leaving 14 bases between them. In germline, CDR1 is SQVTM, CDR2 ANQGSEA.

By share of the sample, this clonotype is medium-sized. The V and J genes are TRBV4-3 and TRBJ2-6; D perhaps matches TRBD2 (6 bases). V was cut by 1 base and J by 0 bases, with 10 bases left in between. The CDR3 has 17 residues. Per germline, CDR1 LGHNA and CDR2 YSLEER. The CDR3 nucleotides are TGCGCCAGCAGCCAAGGTCTCGGGGGCTCTGGGGCCAACGTCCTGACTTTC. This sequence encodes CASSQGLGGSGANVLTF.

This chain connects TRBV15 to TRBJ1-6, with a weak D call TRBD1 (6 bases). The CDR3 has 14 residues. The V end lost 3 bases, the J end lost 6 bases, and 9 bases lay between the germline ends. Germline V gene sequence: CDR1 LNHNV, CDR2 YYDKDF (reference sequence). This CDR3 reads CATSSGRGNSPLHF. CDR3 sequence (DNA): TGTGCCACCAGCAGCGGCAGGGGTAATTCACCCCTCCACTTT.

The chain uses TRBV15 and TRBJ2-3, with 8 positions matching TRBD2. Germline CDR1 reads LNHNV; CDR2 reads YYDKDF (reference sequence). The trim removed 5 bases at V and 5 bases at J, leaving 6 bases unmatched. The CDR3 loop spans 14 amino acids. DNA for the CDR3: TGTGCCACCAGCCCCGGGGGGGCAGGAGATACGCAGTATTTT. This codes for CATSPGGAGDTQYF. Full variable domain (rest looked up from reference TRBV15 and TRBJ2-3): DAMVIQNPRYQVTQFGKPVTLSCSQTLNHNVMYWYQQKSSQAPKLLFHYYDKDFNNEADTPDNFQSRRPNTSFCFLDIRSPGLGDTAMYLCATSPGGAGDTQYFGPGTRLTVL.

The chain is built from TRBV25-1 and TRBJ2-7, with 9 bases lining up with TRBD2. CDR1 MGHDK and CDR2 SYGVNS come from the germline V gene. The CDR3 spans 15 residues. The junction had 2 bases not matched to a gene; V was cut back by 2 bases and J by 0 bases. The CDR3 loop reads CASSERLAASYEQYF. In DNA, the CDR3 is TGTGCCAGCAGTGAAAGACTAGCGGCCTCCTACGAGCAGTACTTC.

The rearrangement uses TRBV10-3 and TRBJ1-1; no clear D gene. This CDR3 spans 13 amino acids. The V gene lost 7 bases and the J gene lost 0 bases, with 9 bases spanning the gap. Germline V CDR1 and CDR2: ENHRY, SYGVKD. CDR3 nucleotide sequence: TGTGCCATCAATGGCGCAGTGAACACTGAAGCTTTCTTT. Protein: CAINGAVNTEAFF.

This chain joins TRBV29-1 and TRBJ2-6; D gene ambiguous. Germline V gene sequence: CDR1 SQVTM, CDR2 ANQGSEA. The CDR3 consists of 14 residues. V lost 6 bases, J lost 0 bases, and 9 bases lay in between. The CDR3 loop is CSVQTGSGANVLTF. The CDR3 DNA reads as TGCAGCGTCCAAACGGGCTCTGGGGCCAACGTCCTGACTTTC.

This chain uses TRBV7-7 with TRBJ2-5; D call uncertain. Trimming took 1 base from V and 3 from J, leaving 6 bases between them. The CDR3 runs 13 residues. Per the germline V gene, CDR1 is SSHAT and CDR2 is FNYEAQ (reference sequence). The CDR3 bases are TGTGCCAGCAGCTTAGAGCCAAAAGAGACCCAGTACTTC. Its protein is CASSLEPKETQYF.

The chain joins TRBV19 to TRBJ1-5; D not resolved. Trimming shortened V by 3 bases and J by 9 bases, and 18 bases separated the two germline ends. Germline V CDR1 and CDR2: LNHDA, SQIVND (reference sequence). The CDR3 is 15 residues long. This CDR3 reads CASSIAVEGIWPQHF. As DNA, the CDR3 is TGTGCCAGTAGTATTGCGGTGGAGGGAATATGGCCCCAGCATTTT. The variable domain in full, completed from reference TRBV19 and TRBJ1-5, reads DGGITQSPKYLFRKEGQNVTLSCEQNLNHDAMYWYRQDPGQGLRLIYYSQIVNDFQKGDIAEGYSVSREKKESFPLTVTSAQKNPTAFYLCASSIAVEGIWPQHFGDGTRLSIL.

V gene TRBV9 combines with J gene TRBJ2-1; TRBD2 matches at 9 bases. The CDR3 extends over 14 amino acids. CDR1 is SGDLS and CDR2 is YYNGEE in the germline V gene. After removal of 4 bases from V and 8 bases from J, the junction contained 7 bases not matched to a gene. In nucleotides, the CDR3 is TGTGCCAGCAGCAGTGGACTAGCGCTGGATGAGCAGTTCTTC. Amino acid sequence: CASSSGLALDEQFF.

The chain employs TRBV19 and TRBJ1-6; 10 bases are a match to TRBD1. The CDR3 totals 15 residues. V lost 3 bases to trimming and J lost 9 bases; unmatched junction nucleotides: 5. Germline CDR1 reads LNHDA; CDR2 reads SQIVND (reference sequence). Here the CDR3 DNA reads TGTGCCAGTAGTATTAGACAGGGGGCATCTTCACCCCTCCACTTT. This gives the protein CASSIRQGASSPLHF.

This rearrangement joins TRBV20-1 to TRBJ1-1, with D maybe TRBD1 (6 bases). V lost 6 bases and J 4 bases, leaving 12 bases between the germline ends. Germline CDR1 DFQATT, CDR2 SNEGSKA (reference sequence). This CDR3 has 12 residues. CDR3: CSARTVITEAFF. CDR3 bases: TGCAGTGCAAGGACAGTAATCACTGAAGCTTTCTTT.

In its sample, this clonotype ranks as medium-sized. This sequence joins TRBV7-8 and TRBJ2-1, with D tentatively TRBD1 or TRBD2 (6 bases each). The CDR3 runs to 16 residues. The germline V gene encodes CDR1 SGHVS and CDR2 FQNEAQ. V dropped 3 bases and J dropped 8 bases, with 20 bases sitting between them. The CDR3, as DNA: TGTGCCAGCAGCTTCGCCCTCATTGTCGGGGGCCATGAGCAGTTCTTC. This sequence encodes CASSFALIVGGHEQFF.

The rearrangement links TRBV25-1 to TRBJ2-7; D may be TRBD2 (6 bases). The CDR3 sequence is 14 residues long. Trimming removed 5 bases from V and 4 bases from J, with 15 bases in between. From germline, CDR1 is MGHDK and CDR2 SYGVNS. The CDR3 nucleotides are TGTGCCAGCAGTTTAGGTAGCGGCGGATACGAGCAGTACTTC. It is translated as CASSLGSGGYEQYF.

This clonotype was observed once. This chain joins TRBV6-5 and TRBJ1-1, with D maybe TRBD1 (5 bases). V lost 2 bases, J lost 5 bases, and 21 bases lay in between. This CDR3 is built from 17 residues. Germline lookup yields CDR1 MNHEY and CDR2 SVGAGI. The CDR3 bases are TGTGCCAGCAGTTACGATGGGGGGGGGAAAGGTGTGACTGAAGCTTTCTTT. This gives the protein CASSYDGGGKGVTEAFF.

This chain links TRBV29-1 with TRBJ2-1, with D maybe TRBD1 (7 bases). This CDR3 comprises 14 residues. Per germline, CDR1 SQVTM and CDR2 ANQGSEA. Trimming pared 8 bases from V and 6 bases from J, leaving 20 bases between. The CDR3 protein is CSFALGGQINEQFF. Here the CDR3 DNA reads TGCAGCTTCGCACTGGGGGGACAGATCAATGAGCAGTTCTTC.

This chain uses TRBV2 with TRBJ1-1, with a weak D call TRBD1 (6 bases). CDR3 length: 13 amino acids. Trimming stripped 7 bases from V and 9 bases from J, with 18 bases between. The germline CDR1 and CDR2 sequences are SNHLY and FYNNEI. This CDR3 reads CASTNAQGNKAFF. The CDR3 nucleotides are TGTGCCAGCACCAACGCCCAGGGGAATAAAGCTTTCTTT.

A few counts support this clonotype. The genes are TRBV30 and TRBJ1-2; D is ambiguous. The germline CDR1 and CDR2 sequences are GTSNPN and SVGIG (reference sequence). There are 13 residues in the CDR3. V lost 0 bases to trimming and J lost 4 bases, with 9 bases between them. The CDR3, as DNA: TGTGCCTGGAGTGTCCGGCTGGCCTATGGCTACACCTTC. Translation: CAWSVRLAYGYTF.